The following is a T cell receptor beta chain sequence with its context. In this sample, this clonotype turned up once. Its antigen is currently not known. No quality values exist for individual bases; no much larger clone is one base distant. One read alone is weak evidence. This record comes from a study of CDR3 diversity in severe acne (dated by TCRdb to the late 2010s). Inclusive of the bounding cysteine and phenylalanine, the CDR3 is 15 residues long. The sequence is cut down to CDR3 DNA, 45 bases in frame from base 1. The germline V gene (reference sequence) provides CDR1 LNHDA and CDR2 SQIVND. V is reduced by 4 bases and J by 2 bases, leaving a spacing of 12 bases between them. Library preparation was by PCR. The listed sequencing device is Illumina HiSeq 2000. TCRdb reprocessed the public reads (quality trimming at Q25 with fastp, clone calling with MiXCR) and kept in-frame beta chains. Rows are combined by CDR3 protein, so each entry shows the most common genes and DNA. The sample has about 84,000 distinct CDR3 sequences on record, 50% to 65% of them singletons. The ten most abundant clones make up 14% of the sample.

Sequenced material: blood. This clonotype was obtained from a male donor in good health, without acne. The rearrangement combines TRBV19 with TRBJ1-5, with the D gene call left open. The CDR3 region reads CASSRVGAGNQPQHF. The DNA is as follows: TGTGCCAGTAGTAGGGTGGGTGCCGGCAATCAGCCCCAGCATTTT.